This TCR beta chain was captured by sequencing in a study of cytomegalovirus exposure and HLA in healthy donors. The CDR3 sequence is 13 residues long. Per the germline V gene, CDR1 is SGHVS and CDR2 is FQNEAQ. The V gene lost 5 bases and the J gene lost 0 bases, with 7 bases spanning the gap. In the PCR, 60 Vbeta and 13 Jbeta primers were used. Here immunoSEQ multiplex PCR was the method, and the copy in TCRdb shows in-frame clones only, minus some. The sample holds about 150,000 clones, 70% to 80% seen once. The chain combines TRBV7-8 with TRBJ2-5; D not certain. This sequence was found in a human donor in good health. The sample was PBMCs. DNA of the CDR3: TGTGCCAGCAGCGTGGGCCACCAAGAGACCCAGTACTTC. Translation gives CASSVGHQETQYF. The full variable domain, with the rest looked up from reference TRBV7-8 and TRBJ2-5, is GAGVSQSPRYKVAKRGQDVALRCDPISGHVSLFWYQQALGQGPEFLTYFQNEAQLDKSGLPSDRFFAERPEGSVSTLKIQRTQQEDSAVYLCASSVGHQETQYFGPGTRLLVL.